Described below is a single T cell receptor beta chain sequence and its context. As yet, its antigen is unknown. Sequenced with the Oncomine TCR Beta short-read assay was DNA taken from cultured CD4+ T cells. MiXCR was run by TCRdb on the PCR reads, yielding one entry per CDR3 protein. The sample yields 8,400 or so distinct CDR3 sequences, approximately 60% seen once. The data belong to a study of vaccination and CD4 T cells after COVID-19. Overall study: Eight or nine convalescent patients had mild and one had severe PCR-confirmed SARS-CoV-2 disease. Study results and limitations: Median SARS-CoV-2-reactive clonotype numbers rose nonsignificantly, roughly 20 to 40.

Treatment of the sample: 10-day PBMC culture with coronavirus spike peptide pools or control peptides (ViraFEST assay). With fresh IL-2 medium, half the medium was replaced on days 3 and 7. Sequenced material: cultured CD4+ T cells from blood, taken after SARS-CoV-2 vaccination. This receptor was obtained from a human donor with COVID-19.

This CDR3 is CASRGQHNSPLHF. The CDR3 bases are TGTGCCAGTAGGGGACAGCATAATTCACCCCTCCACTTT. The rearrangement uses TRBV19 and TRBJ1-6, with 7 bases that match TRBD1. J was trimmed by 5 bases and V by 6 bases; bases with no gene match: 1. Germline loops: CDR1 LNHDA, CDR2 SQIVND (reference sequence). The CDR3 totals 13 residues.